What follows are 3 T cell receptor beta chains derived from one specimen sequenced in a study of CD8+ T cells in alopecia areata. Treatment denoted: oral pan-JAK inhibitor, 5-10 mg twice daily. RNA was isolated and reverse transcribed to cDNA, the sequencing template. Only in-frame clones appear in the TCRdb table, and some are missing; sequencing was by immunoSEQ multiplex PCR. The sample shows about 270,000 clones, about 60% of them seen only once. This specimen was CD4+ T cells sorted from blood, taken at week 52, from a patient treated with tofacitinib. These receptors all come from a human donor with alopecia areata.

This chain connects TRBV30 to TRBJ2-5; D ambiguous. Germline V gene lookup returns CDR1 GTSNPN and CDR2 SVGIG (reference sequence). This CDR3 contains 14 residues. Trimming shortened V by 3 bases and J by 0 bases, and 11 bases separated the two germline ends. This chain's CDR3 is CAWRGQLYQETQYF. CDR3 coding DNA: TGTGCCTGGAGAGGGCAGCTCTACCAAGAGACCCAGTACTTC.

This clone showed up just a few times. The CDR3 is CASSGTGRQETQYF. The CDR3, as DNA: TGTGCCAGCAGTGGGACAGGGAGGCAAGAGACCCAGTACTTC. The chain carries TRBV25-1 and TRBJ2-5, with 8 bases identical to TRBD1. V gave up 4 bases and J gave up 2 bases; unmatched junction bases: 3. CDR3 length: 14 residues. Germline V gene sequence: CDR1 MGHDK, CDR2 SYGVNS.

V usage is TRBV29-1 and J usage is TRBJ2-2, with D possibly called TRBD1 or TRBD2 (6 bases each). The CDR3 contains 15 residues. V dropped 3 bases and J dropped 4 bases, with 15 bases sitting between them. The V gene's germline CDR1 is SQVTM and CDR2 ANQGSEA. CDR3 nucleotide sequence: TGCAGCGTTGATGGGGGGCCCTCGGCCACCGGGGAGCTGTTTTTT. Translating gives CSVDGGPSATGELFF.